The 7 T cell receptor beta chains below were found in one sample sequenced in a study of response to subunit inactivated influenza vaccine. A single record per CDR3 protein comes from TCRdb applying MiXCR to the RT-PCR reads. This sample has around 750,000 distinct CDR3 sequences, with 21% found just once. The sequencing here drew on PBMCs from blood, taken roughly 5 days after vaccination. All receptors come from a man aged 50-59 years who received an inactivated influenza vaccine.

The table lists this clonotype with a few counts. The genes are TRBV6-5 and TRBJ2-1; 9 bases are shared with TRBD2. Looked up from germline, CDR1 is MNHEY and CDR2 is SVGAGI. The J segment lost 5 bases and the V segment lost 2 bases, leaving 4 bases of the junction unmatched. The CDR3 totals 15 residues. In DNA, the CDR3 is TGTGCCAGCAGTTACAGGCCTAGCGGGGACAATGAGCAGTTCTTC. It specifies CASSYRPSGDNEQFF.

V and J are TRBV20-1 and TRBJ2-7, with D possibly TRBD1 on 6 matching bases. V dropped 3 bases and J dropped 2 bases, with 17 bases sitting between them. CDR3 length: 15 amino acids. CDR1 DFQATT and CDR2 SNEGSKA come from the germline V gene (reference sequence). CDR3 DNA sequence: TGCAGTGCTAGTGCCGGGACAAGAATAACCTACGAGCAGTACTTC. Residues: CSASAGTRITYEQYF.

To note about this clonotype: One junction end disagrees with the germline gene, perhaps due to a read error. This chain links TRBV6-1 with TRBJ2-7, with unresolved D. Germline values: CDR1 MNHNS, CDR2 SASEGT. This CDR3 contains 12 residues. CDR3 loop: CASSEIGLLQTF. CDR3 DNA: TGTGCCAGCAGTGAAATAGGGCTCCTCCAGACCTTC.

This clonotype was counted a few times. The V and J genes are TRBV20-1 and TRBJ2-7; the match to TRBD2 covers 11 bases. The CDR3 covers 15 residues. Germline CDR1 is DFQATT and CDR2 is SNEGSKA (reference sequence). V lost 1 base, J lost 0 bases, and 2 bases stayed unmatched. CDR3 sequence: CSARVAGGTSYEQYF. The CDR3 bases are TGCAGTGCTAGAGTAGCGGGGGGGACCTCCTACGAGCAGTACTTC.

This clonotype was seen only a few times. The chain has TRBV28 and TRBJ2-7; no reliable D call. The V and J ends lost 6 bases and 5 bases respectively, with 17 bases between them. CDR1 and CDR2 from the germline V gene are MDHEN and SYDVKM. The CDR3 has 14 residues. The chain's CDR3 is CASRDTRIPHEQYF. CDR3 DNA: TGTGCCAGCAGAGATACCCGTATACCCCACGAGCAGTACTTC.

This sequence joins TRBV7-2 and TRBJ2-2; D ambiguous. Deletions cut 5 bases from V and 0 bases from J, with 4 bases between. Per the germline V gene, CDR1 is SGHTA and CDR2 is FQGNSA. The CDR3 spans 13 residues. The DNA for the CDR3 is TGTGCCAGCAGCCATTCGAACACCGGGGAGCTGTTTTTT. This sequence encodes CASSHSNTGELFF.

In its sample, this clonotype was seen a few times. The chain recombines TRBV20-1 with TRBJ2-1; tentatively, D is TRBD2 (5 bases). This CDR3 is built from 16 residues. In germline, CDR1 is DFQATT, CDR2 SNEGSKA (reference sequence). The V end lost 0 bases, the J end lost 1 base, and 13 bases lay between the germline ends. The CDR3 coding sequence is TGCAGTGCTAGAGATCGATTAGCGAAATCCTACAATGAGCAGTTCTTC. It specifies CSARDRLAKSYNEQFF.